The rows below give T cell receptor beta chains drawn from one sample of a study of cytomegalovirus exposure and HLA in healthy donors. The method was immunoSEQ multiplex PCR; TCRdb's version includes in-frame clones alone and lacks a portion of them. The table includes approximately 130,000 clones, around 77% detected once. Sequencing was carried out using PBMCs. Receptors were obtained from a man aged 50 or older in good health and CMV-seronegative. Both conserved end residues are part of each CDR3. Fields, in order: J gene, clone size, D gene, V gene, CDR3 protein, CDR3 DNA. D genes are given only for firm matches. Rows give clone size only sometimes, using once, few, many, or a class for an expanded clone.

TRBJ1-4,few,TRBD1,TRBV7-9,CASSLLGQGTSEKLFF,TGTGCCAGCAGCCTCCTCGGACAGGGCACCTCAGAAAAACTGTTTTTT
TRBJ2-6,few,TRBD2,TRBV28,CASSFGGVLSGANVLTF,TGTGCCAGCAGTTTTGGGGGGGTGCTCTCTGGGGCCAACGTCCTGACTTTC
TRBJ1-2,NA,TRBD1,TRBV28,CASSLNPTGVYYGYTF,TGTGCCAGCAGTTTAAACCCCACAGGGGTTTACTATGGCTACACCTTC
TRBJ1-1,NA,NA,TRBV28,CATGGGYTEAFF,TGTGCCACGGGAGGAGGGTACACTGAAGCTTTCTTT
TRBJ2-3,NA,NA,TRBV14,CASSRLRLVDTDTQYF,TGTGCCAGCAGCCGCCTTCGTCTAGTCGACACAGATACGCAGTATTTT
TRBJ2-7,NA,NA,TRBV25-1,CASSQGGRYEQYF,TGTGCCAGCTCACAGGGGGGGCGCTACGAGCAGTACTTC
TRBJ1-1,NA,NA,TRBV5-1,CASSLGGLNTEAFF,TGCGCCAGCAGCTTAGGTGGGCTAAACACTGAAGCTTTCTTT
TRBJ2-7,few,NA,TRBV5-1,CASSTGSLSSYEQYF,TGCGCCAGCAGTACAGGGAGCCTGAGCTCCTACGAGCAGTACTTC
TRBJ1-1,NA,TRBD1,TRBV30,CAWSVLDRANTEAFF,TGTGCCTGGAGTGTACTCGACAGGGCCAACACTGAAGCTTTCTTT
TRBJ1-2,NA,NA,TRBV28,CASSPPTTFFGYTF,TGTGCCAGCAGTCCCCCCACTACTTTCTTTGGCTACACCTTC
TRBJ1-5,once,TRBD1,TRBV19,CASSMGQGRRNQPQHF,TGTGCCAGTAGTATGGGACAGGGAAGACGAAATCAGCCCCAGCATTTT
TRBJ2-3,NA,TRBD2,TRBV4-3,CASSPTSGRAGTDTQYF,TGCGCCAGCAGCCCCACTAGCGGGAGGGCAGGCACAGATACGCAGTATTTT
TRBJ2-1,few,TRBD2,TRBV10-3,CAITAASGRDNEQFF,TGTGCCATCACTGCAGCTAGCGGGAGGGACAATGAGCAGTTCTTC
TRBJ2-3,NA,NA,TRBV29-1,CSVAHTDTQYF,TGCAGCGTTGCCCACACAGATACGCAGTATTTT
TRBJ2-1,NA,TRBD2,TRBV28,CASRRLAGQRNEQFF,TGTGCCAGCAGAAGACTAGCGGGACAGAGAAATGAGCAGTTCTTC
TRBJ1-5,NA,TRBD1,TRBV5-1,CASSTGGPNQPQHF,TGCGCCAGCAGTACAGGGGGCCCTAACCAGCCCCAGCATTTT
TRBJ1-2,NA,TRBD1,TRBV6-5,CASSYSGTGYYGYTF,TGTGCCAGCAGTTACTCGGGGACAGGGTACTATGGCTACACCTTC
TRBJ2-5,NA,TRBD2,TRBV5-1,CASRFSGRETQYF,TGCGCCAGCAGATTTAGCGGGAGAGAGACCCAGTACTTC
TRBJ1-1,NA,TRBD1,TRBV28,CASSETGANTEAFF,TGTGCCAGCAGCGAAACAGGGGCTAACACTGAAGCTTTCTTT
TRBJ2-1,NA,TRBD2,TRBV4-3,CASSQDRGAGGDEQFF,TGCGCCAGCAGCCAAGATCGGGGAGCGGGAGGTGATGAGCAGTTCTTC
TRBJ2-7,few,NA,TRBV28,CASGAYEQYF,TGTGCCAGCGGGGCGTACGAGCAGTACTTC
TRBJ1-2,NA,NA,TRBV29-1,CSVGGKHGYTF,TGCAGCGTGGGGGGGAAGCATGGCTACACCTTC
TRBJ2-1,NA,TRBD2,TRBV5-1,CASSRERSGGPYNEQFF,TGCGCCAGCAGTCGAGAACGGTCGGGAGGGCCTTACAATGAGCAGTTCTTC
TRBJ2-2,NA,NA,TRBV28,CASRTALNTGELFF,TGTGCCAGCCGAACTGCCCTTAACACCGGGGAGCTGTTTTTT
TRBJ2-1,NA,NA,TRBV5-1,CASSSGLWETNEQFF,TGCGCCAGCAGCTCAGGCCTTTGGGAGACTAATGAGCAGTTCTTC
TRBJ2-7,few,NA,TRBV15,CATSSARTYEQYF,TGTGCCACCAGCTCAGCGCGAACCTACGAGCAGTACTTC
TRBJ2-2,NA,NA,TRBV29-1,CSVRGRGRDTGELFF,TGCAGCGTTAGAGGTAGGGGTCGGGACACCGGGGAGCTGTTTTTT
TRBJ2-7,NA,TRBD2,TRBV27,CASSSPTSGRAREQYF,TGTGCCAGCAGTTCCCCTACTAGCGGGAGGGCCCGCGAGCAGTACTTC
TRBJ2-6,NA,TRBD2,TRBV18,CASSPTGSGSSGANVLTF,TGTGCCAGCTCACCTACCGGTAGCGGGAGCTCTGGGGCCAACGTCCTGACTTTC
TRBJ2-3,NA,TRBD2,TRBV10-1,CASSPTSGVSTDTQYF,TGCGCCAGCAGTCCGACTAGCGGGGTGAGCACAGATACGCAGTATTTT
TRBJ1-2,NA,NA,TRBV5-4,CASSFRDYGYTF,TGTGCCAGCAGCTTCCGGGACTATGGCTACACCTTC
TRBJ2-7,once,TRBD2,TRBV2,CASKAASGRTHEQYF,TGTGCCAGCAAGGCCGCTAGCGGGAGAACCCACGAGCAGTACTTC
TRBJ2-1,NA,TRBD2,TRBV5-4,CASSVSGSSYNEQFF,TGTGCCAGCAGCGTAAGCGGGAGCTCCTACAATGAGCAGTTCTTC
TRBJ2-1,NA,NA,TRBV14,CASSQDGSGWGEQFF,TGTGCCAGCAGCCAAGACGGAAGCGGGTGGGGGGAGCAGTTCTTC
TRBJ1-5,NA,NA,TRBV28,CASSLNGLTQHF,TGTGCCAGCAGTTTAAACGGTCTAACCCAGCATTTT
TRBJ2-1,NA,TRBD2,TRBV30,CAWSGAGGFEQFF,TGTGCCTGGAGCGGGGCGGGAGGTTTCGAGCAGTTCTTC
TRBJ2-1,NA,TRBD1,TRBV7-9,CASSFNDRGSNEQFF,TGTGCCAGCAGCTTTAATGACAGGGGAAGCAATGAGCAGTTCTTC